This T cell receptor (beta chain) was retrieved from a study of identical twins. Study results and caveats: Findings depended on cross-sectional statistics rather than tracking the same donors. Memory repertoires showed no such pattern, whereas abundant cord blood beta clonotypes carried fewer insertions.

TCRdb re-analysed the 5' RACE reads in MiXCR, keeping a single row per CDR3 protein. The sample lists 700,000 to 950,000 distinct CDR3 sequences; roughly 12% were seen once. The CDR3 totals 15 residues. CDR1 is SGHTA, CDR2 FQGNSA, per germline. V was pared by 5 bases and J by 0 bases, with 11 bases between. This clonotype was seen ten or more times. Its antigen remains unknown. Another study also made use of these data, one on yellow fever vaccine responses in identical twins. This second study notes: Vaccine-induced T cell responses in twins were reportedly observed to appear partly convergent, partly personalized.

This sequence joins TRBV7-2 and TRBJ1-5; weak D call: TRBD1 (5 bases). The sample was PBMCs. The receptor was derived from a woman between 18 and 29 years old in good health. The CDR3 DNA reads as TGTGCCAGCAGCCTGCTACAGGATAGCAATCAGCCCCAGCATTTT. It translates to CASSLLQDSNQPQHF.